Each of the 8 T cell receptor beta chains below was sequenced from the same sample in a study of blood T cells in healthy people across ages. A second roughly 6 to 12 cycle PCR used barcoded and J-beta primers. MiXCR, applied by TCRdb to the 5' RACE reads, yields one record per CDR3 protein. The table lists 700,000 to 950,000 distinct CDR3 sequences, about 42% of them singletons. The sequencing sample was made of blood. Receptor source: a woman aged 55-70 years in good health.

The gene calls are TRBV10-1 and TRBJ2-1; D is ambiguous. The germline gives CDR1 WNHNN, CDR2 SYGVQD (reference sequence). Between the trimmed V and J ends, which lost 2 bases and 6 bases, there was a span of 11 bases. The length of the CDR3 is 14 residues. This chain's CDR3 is CASSEGFGINEQFF. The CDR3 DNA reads TGCGCCAGCAGTGAGGGTTTTGGTATCAATGAGCAGTTCTTC.

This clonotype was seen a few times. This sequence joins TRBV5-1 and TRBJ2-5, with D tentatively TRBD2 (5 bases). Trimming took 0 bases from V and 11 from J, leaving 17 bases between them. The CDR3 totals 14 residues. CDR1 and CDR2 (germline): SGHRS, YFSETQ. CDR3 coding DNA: TGCGCCAGCAGCTTGGGTCAGACCCCTAGGGAGCAGTACTTC. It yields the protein CASSLGQTPREQYF.

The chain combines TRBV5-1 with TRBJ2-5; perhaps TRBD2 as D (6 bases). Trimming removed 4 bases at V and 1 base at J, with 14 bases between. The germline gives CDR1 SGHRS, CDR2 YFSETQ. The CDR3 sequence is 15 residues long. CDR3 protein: CASSTQRGVQETQYF. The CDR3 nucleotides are TGCGCCAGCAGCACCCAACGCGGGGTCCAAGAGACCCAGTACTTC.

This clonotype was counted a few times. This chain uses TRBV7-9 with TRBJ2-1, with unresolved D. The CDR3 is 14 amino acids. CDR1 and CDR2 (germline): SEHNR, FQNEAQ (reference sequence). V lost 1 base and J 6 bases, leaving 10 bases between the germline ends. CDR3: CASSLDGDVNEQFF. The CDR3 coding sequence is TGTGCCAGCAGCTTAGATGGCGATGTCAATGAGCAGTTCTTC.

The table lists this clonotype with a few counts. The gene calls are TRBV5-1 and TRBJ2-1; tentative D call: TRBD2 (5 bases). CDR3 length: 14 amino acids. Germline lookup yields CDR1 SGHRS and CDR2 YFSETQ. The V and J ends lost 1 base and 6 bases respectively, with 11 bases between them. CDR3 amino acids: CASSLYYSGNEQFF. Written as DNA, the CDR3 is TGCGCCAGCAGCTTGTATTACAGCGGCAATGAGCAGTTCTTC.

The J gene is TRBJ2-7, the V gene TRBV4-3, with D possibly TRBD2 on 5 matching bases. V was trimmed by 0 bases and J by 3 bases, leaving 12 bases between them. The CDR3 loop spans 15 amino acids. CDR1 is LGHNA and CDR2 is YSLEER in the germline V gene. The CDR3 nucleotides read TGCGCCAGCAGCCAAGATCCCGGACTGTTCTACGAGCAGTACTTC. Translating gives CASSQDPGLFYEQYF.

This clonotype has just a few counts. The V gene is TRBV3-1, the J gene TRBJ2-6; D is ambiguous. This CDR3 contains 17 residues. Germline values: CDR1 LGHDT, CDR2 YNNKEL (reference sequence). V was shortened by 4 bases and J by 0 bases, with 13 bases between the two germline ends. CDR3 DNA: TGTGCCAGCAGCCCCCCCGGACGGACCTCTGGGGCCAACGTCCTGACTTTC. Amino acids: CASSPPGRTSGANVLTF.

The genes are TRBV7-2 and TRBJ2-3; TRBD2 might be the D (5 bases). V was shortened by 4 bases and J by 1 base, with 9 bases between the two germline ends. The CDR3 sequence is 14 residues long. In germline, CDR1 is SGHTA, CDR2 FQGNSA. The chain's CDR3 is CASSSLGGTDTQYF. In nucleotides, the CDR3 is TGTGCCAGCAGCTCCCTGGGAGGCACAGATACGCAGTATTTT.